This T cell receptor beta chain was captured by sequencing in a study of CD8+ T cells in alopecia areata (dated by TCRdb to about 2018). Looking at the study overall: The treated patients, all with moderate-to-severe alopecia areata, were enrolled in an open-label pilot trial of oral tofacitinib given at 5 to 10 mg twice daily. In humans, TCRbeta sequencing was performed on scalp tissue and on sorted CD4+ and CD8+ peripheral blood T cells from healthy controls and from patients with patchy or totalis/universalis alopecia areata. Scalp clonality was compared among normal scalp (n=4), patchy alopecia areata scalp (n=8), and alopecia totalis/universalis scalp (n=8). For the treated patients, the SALT score, which quantifies what percentage of scalp surface area is affected, served as the measure of disease severity. The study used high-throughput TCRbeta sequencing to examine T cell clonal expansion in alopecia areata, in both the C3H/HeJ mouse model and human patients. Amplification of TCRbeta CDR3 regions was done by immunoSEQ multiplex PCR using 35 Vbeta forward primers and 13 Jbeta reverse primers. Patients on tofacitinib were biopsied at baseline and after 4 and 24 weeks of treatment, and several of the patients also had a later scalp biopsy. Patients stayed on tofacitinib for 6 to 18 months and then had 6 months of follow-up off drug so that delayed response and recurrence could be assessed. RNA came from the PAXgene miRNA kit for fixed scalp, the miRNeasy kit for PBMCs, and the RNeasy kit for mouse skin.

Overall study results and their limits: Many expanded lesional clones persisted in scalp and blood during tofacitinib treatment, which may partly explain relapse after stopping treatment. The treated cohort was small, with a single nonresponder, so links between baseline CD8+ expansion and response need larger studies. TCR sequences shared between patients were less clear than in mice, possibly partly because of HLA diversity in the patient population. Tofacitinib significantly lowered scalp clonality and the number of expanded CD8+ clones among the top 100 scalp clones. Compared with normal scalp, lesional scalp, particularly in alopecia totalis/universalis, had higher clonality and more expanded CD8+ clones, which suggests antigenic drive. Scalp TCR repertoire analysis is complicated because resident alphabeta T cells in normal human skin are also sequenced, whereas mouse skin is dominated by gammadelta T cells.

The treatment or condition label here, explained by the study, means: oral pan-JAK inhibitor, 5-10 mg twice daily. Peripheral blood and lesional scalp punch biopsies were obtained from patients with alopecia areata. PBMCs were isolated by density centrifugation and stained for CD3, CD4 and CD8, after which CD4+ and CD8+ T cells were sorted on a FACSAria. Notes on this clone: This receptor's antigen is unknown. No qualities accompany the bases; no much larger clone lies one base away.

The germline ends are 14 bases apart after V is trimmed by 4 bases and J by 4 bases. The germline V gene encodes CDR1 SGDLS and CDR2 YYNGEE. Reading from cysteine to phenylalanine, the CDR3 counts 14 amino acids. CDR3 DNA is the only sequence kept; it has 42 bases, read in frame from the first base. Library preparation employed the immunoSEQ multiplex PCR assay. To provide template for TCR sequencing, every sample had RNA extracted and reverse transcribed into cDNA. SuperScript III was used to make first-strand cDNA, primed with a 2:1 mix of oligo-dT and random hexamers. Amplification bias was assessed with a synthetic immune receptor repertoire, and residual bias was removed computationally. The source study handled its data this way. Raw reads were preprocessed for error removal, and CDR3 was defined according to IMGT conventions as running from the conserved cysteine to phenylalanine. To get clonality, Shannon entropy was normalized by log2 of the number of productive unique TCRs and the result was subtracted from 1. Whether scalp clones were CD4 or CD8 was inferred by matching scalp TCRbeta sequences against CD4 and CD8 repertoires sorted from blood. TCRdb carries this immuneACCESS record with in-frame sequences only. Its versions omit some clonotypes, under half of them owing to an unresolved V gene in the studies checked, with the rest unexplained. The V and J calls and the clone size are those of that table, but D and trimming were determined from the DNA. Within this sample are over 90,000 clones, with just over 85% of them counted one time only. 11% of the sample comes from the top ten.

This TCR came from a human donor with alopecia areata. Recombination joined TRBV9 with TRBJ2-5; the D segment cannot be called with confidence. Sequenced here: CD8+ T cells sorted from blood, sampled around week 34, from a patient treated with tofacitinib. The DNA sequence is given as TGTGCCAGCAGCCCGGACGGGCGGCGAGAGACCCAGTACTTC. Translated, this is CASSPDGRRETQYF.